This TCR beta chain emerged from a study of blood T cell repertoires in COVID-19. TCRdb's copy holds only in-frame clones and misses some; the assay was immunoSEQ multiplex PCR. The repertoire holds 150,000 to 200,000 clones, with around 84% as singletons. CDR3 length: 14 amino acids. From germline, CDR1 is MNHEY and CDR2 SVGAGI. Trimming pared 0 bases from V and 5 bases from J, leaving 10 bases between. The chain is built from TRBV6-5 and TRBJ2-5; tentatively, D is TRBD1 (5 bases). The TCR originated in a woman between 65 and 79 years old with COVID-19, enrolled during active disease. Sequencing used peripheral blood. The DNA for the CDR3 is TGTGCCAGCAGTTACTCGTGGGGCCGGGAGACCCAGTACTTC. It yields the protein CASSYSWGRETQYF.